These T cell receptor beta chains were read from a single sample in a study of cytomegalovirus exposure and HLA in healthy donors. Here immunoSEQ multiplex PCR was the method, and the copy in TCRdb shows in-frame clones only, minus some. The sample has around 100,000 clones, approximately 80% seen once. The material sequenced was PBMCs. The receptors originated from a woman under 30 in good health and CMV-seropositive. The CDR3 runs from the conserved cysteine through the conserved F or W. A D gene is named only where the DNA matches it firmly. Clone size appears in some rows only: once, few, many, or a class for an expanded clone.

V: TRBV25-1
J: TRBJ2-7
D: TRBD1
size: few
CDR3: CASSRDRGAGGEQYF
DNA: TGTGCCAGCAGTAGGGACAGAGGGGCAGGGGGCGAGCAGTACTTC

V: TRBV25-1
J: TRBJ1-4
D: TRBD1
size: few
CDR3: CASRKTGGLEKLFF
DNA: TGTGCCAGCAGAAAGACAGGGGGCTTAGAAAAACTGTTTTTT

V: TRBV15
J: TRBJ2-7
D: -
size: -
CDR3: CATSWGGRGSSTKQYF
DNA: TGTGCCACCAGCTGGGGAGGGAGGGGGTCTTCTACGAAGCAGTACTTC

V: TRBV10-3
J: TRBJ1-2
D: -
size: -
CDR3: CAISESVGRGPNYGYTF
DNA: TGTGCCATCAGTGAGTCGGTCGGTAGAGGGCCTAACTATGGCTACACCTTC

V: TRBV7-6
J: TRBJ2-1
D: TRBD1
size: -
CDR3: CASRPRWDSSYNEQFF
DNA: TGTGCCAGCAGGCCGCGGTGGGACAGCTCCTACAATGAGCAGTTCTTC

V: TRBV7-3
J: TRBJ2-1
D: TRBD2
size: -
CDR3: CASSLGAGGSNEQFF
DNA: TGTGCCAGCAGCTTAGGCGCGGGAGGGAGCAATGAGCAGTTCTTC

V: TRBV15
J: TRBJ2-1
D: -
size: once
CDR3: CATSGLGGTWGVGSYNEQFF
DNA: TGTGCCACCAGCGGACTAGGCGGGACATGGGGGGTCGGGTCCTACAATGAGCAGTTCTTC

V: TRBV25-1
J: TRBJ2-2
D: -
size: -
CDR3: CASSFSGVELFF
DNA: TGTGCCAGCAGTTTCTCGGGAGTAGAGCTGTTTTTT

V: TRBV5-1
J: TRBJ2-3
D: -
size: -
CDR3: CASSLEYTDTQYF
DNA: TGCGCCAGCAGCTTGGAATACACAGATACGCAGTATTTT

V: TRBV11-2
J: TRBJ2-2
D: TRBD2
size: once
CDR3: CASSPNSGKVGELFF
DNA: TGTGCCAGCAGCCCGAATAGCGGGAAGGTCGGGGAGCTGTTTTTT

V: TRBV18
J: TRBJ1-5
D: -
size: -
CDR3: CASSPRRSEDQPQHF
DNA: TGTGCCAGCTCACCACGACGGTCGGAGGACCAGCCCCAGCATTTT

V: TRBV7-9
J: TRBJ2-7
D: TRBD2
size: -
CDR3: CASSLDSGGWEQYF
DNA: TGTGCCAGCAGCTTAGATTCCGGGGGGTGGGAGCAGTACTTC

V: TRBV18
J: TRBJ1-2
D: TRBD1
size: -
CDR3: CASSAGTEYGYTF
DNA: TGTGCCAGCTCCGCCGGGACAGAGTATGGCTACACCTTC

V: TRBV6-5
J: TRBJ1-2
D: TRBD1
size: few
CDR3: CASRLGQDNNGYTF
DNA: TGTGCCAGCAGATTGGGACAGGACAACAATGGCTACACCTTC

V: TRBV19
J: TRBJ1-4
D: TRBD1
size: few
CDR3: CASSDPGQGEKLFF
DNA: TGTGCCAGTAGTGATCCGGGACAGGGGGAAAAACTGTTTTTT

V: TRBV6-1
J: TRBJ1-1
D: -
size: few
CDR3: CASSERRIQAFF
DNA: TGTGCCAGCAGTGAACGGAGAATACAAGCTTTCTTT

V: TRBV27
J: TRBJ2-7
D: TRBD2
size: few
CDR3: CASGQLAEPYEQYF
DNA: TGTGCCAGCGGCCAACTAGCGGAGCCCTACGAGCAGTACTTC

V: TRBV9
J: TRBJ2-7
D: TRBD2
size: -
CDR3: CASSVEDLAGSIEQYF
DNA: TGTGCCAGCAGCGTAGAGGATCTAGCGGGAAGTATCGAGCAGTACTTC

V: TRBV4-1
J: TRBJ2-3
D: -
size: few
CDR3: CASSQLVREYSTDTQYF
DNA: TGCGCCAGCAGCCAACTGGTACGGGAATATAGCACAGATACGCAGTATTTT

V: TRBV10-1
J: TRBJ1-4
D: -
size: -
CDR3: CASSESTGSAEKLFF
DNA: TGCGCCAGCAGTGAGTCGACAGGTTCGGCCGAAAAACTGTTTTTT

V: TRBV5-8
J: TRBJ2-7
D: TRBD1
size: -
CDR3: CASRNRGEQYF
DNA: TGTGCCAGCAGGAACAGGGGCGAGCAGTACTTC

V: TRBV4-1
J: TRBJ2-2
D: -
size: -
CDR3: CASSQDLSRAGELFF
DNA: TGCGCCAGCAGCCAAGATCTGAGTAGAGCCGGGGAGCTGTTTTTT

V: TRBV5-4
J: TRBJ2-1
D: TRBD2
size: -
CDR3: CASSPAGLAGQDEQFF
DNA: TGTGCCAGCAGCCCGGCTGGACTAGCGGGACAGGATGAGCAGTTCTTC

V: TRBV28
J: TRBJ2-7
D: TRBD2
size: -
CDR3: CASTLAGVFYEQYF
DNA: TGTGCCAGTACACTAGCGGGAGTCTTCTACGAGCAGTACTTC

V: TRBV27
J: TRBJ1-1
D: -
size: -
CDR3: CASSLRFGGKAFF
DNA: TGTGCCAGCAGTTTAAGGTTCGGAGGGAAAGCTTTCTTT

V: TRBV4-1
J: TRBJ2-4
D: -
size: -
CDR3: CASSQDLEAIQYF
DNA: TGCGCCAGCAGCCAAGATCTAGAGGCCATTCAGTACTTC

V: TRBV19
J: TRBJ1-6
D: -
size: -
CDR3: CASSITRSYNSPLHF
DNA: TGTGCCAGTAGTATCACAAGATCCTATAATTCACCCCTCCACTTT

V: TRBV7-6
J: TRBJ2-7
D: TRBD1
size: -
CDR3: CASSPTGGEQYF
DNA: TGTGCCAGCAGTCCTACAGGGGGTGAGCAGTACTTC

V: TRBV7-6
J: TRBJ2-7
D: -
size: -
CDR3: CASSSGQAGTYEQYF
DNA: TGTGCCAGCAGCTCCGGACAGGCGGGGACCTACGAGCAGTACTTC

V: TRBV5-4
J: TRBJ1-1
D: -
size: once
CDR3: CASSFPTIKNTEAFF
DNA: TGTGCCAGCAGCTTCCCCACAATTAAGAACACTGAAGCTTTCTTT

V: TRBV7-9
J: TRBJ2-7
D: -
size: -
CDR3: CASSSSGDRLAYEQYF
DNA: TGTGCCAGCAGCTCTTCGGGGGACAGACTTGCCTACGAGCAGTACTTC

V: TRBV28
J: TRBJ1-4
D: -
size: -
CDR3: CASTEGGDEKLFF
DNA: TGTGCCAGCACGGAGGGAGGGGATGAAAAACTGTTTTTT

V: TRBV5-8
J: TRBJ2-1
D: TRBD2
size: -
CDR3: CASSYRLAGTDEQFF
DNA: TGTGCCAGCAGTTACCGACTAGCGGGAACGGATGAGCAGTTCTTC

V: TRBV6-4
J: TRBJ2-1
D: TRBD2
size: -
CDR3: CASSALAGGVNEQFF
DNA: TGTGCCAGCAGTGCGCTAGCGGGAGGGGTTAATGAGCAGTTCTTC

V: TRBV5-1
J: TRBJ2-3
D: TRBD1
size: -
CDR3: CASSSGGILNTDTQYF
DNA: TGCGCCAGCAGCTCAGGGGGCATCTTGAACACAGATACGCAGTATTTT

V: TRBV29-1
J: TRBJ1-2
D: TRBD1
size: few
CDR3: CSVEHVDRALGYTF
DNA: TGCAGCGTTGAACATGTGGACAGGGCCTTGGGCTACACCTTC

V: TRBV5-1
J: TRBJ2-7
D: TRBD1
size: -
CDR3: CASSQTSQGAAHEQYF
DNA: TGCGCCAGCAGCCAGACCTCGCAGGGGGCGGCCCACGAGCAGTACTTC

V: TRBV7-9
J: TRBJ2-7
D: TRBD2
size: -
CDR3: CASSSTLASGRITWYEQYF
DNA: TGTGCCAGCAGCTCCACCCTGGCTAGCGGGAGAATTACCTGGTACGAGCAGTACTTC

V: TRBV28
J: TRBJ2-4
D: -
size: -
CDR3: CASSFQSRDFKNIQYF
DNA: TGTGCCAGCAGTTTTCAGTCGAGGGACTTCAAAAACATTCAGTACTTC

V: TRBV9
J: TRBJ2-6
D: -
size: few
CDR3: CASTQAGANVLTF
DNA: TGTGCCAGCACCCAGGCTGGGGCCAACGTCCTGACTTTC

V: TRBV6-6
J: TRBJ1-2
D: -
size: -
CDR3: CAILKQRGYGYTF
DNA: TGTGCCATCCTCAAACAAAGGGGCTATGGCTACACCTTC

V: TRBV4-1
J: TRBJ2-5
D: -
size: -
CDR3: CASSQGKIGTPARAQYF
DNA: TGCGCCAGCAGCCAAGGGAAAATCGGAACCCCCGCCCGGGCCCAGTACTTC

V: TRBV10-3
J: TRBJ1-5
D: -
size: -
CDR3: CAISDYLYSNQPQHF
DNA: TGTGCCATCAGCGATTATCTCTATAGCAATCAGCCCCAGCATTTT

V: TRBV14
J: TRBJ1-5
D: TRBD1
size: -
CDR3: CASSTGTGGQPQHF
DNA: TGTGCCAGCAGTACCGGGACAGGGGGTCAGCCCCAGCATTTT

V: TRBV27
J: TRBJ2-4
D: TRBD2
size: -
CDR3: CASSLSGLAEPQYF
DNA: TGTGCCAGCAGTTTATCGGGACTAGCGGAACCTCAGTACTTC

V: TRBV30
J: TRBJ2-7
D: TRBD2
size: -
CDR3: CAWRRTSGIMYEQYF
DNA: TGTGCCTGGAGGAGGACTAGCGGGATTATGTACGAGCAGTACTTC

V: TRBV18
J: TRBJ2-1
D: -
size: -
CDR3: CASVGGRQGLNEQFF
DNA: TGTGCCAGCGTGGGGGGTCGGCAGGGCCTAAATGAGCAGTTCTTC

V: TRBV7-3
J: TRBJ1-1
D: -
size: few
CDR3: CASSSTTATEAFF
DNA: TGTGCCAGCAGCTCTACGACAGCTACTGAAGCTTTCTTT

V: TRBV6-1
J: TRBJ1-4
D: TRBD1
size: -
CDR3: CASGDRATNEKLFF
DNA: TGTGCCAGCGGCGACAGGGCGACTAATGAAAAACTGTTTTTT

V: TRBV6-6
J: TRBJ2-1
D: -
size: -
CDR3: CASGTSYRHNEQFF
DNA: TGTGCCAGCGGGACTTCTTATCGGCACAATGAGCAGTTCTTC

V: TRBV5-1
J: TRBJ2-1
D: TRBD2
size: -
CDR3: CASTRSGEKYNEQFF
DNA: TGCGCCAGCACCCGTAGCGGGGAAAAATACAATGAGCAGTTCTTC

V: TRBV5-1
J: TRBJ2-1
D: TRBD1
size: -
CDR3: CASKPGQGSYNEQFF
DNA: TGCGCCAGCAAACCCGGACAGGGGTCCTACAATGAGCAGTTCTTC

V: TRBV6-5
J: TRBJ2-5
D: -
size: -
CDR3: CASSYVRGGEETQYF
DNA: TGTGCCAGCAGTTACGTGCGGGGTGGAGAAGAGACCCAGTACTTC